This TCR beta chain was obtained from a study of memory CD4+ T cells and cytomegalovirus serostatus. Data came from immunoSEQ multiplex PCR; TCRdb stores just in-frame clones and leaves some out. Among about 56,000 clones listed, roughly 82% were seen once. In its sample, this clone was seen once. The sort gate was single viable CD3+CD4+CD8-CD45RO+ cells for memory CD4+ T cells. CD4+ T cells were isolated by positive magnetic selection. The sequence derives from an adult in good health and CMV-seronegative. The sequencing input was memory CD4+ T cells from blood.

Here the CDR3 reads CASRALTSGYTDTQYF. The CDR3 DNA reads as TGTGCCAGCAGAGCACTGACTAGCGGGTACACAGATACGCAGTATTTT. The V call is TRBV2, the J call TRBJ2-3; 10 nucleotides line up with TRBD2. This CDR3 has 16 residues. The ends lost 6 bases at V and 2 bases at J; junction bases unmatched: 8. The germline V gene has CDR1 SNHLY and CDR2 FYNNEI.